A single T cell receptor beta chain is shown here with its context. The CDR3 spans 16 residues. Trimming cost V 0 bases and J 6 bases; bases outside gene matches: 6. Germline CDR1 KGHSH, CDR2 LQKENI. Clones were read by immunoSEQ multiplex PCR, and TCRdb kept only the in-frame ones, dropping some. This sample has approximately 10,000 clones, with about four fifths found just once. Time point of the sample: after neoadjuvant nivolumab, at surgical resection. This record comes from a study of neoadjuvant anti-PD-1 for oral cavity cancer. This receptor was taken from a person aged 35 to 85 with oral cavity squamous cell carcinoma. This chain links TRBV18 with TRBJ1-5, with 9 nucleotides matching TRBD1. The sample was PBMCs, taken after nivolumab (anti-PD-1) treatment. The CDR3, as DNA: TGTGCCAGCTCACCACCGGGACAGGGAAAGGGTCAGCCCCAGCATTTT. This encodes CASSPPGQGKGQPQHF.